This is a list of T cell receptor beta chains from one sample in a study of CD8+CD57+ T cells in acquired aplastic anemia. From the reads, TCRdb called clonotypes with MiXCR, one entry per CDR3 protein. This table has about 160,000 distinct CDR3 sequences, more than 40% appearing once. Input material: sorted CD4+, CD8+, or CD8+CD57+ T cells (not recorded which) from PBMCs. The receptor set was obtained from a human donor with aplastic anemia. The CDR3 runs from the conserved cysteine through the conserved F or W. Fields, in order: D gene, clone size, V gene, J gene, CDR3 length, CDR3 DNA, CDR3 protein. D genes are given only for firm matches. Expanded clones get a size class; other rows say once, few or many, or leave the size out.

-,-,TRBV29-1,TRBJ1-1,12,TGCAGCGGGACCAGGGAGAACACTGAAGCTTTCTTT,CSGTRENTEAFF
-,once,TRBV10-1,TRBJ2-5,13,TGCGCCAGCAGGGACAGATACCAAGAGACCCAGTACTTC,CASRDRYQETQYF
-,-,TRBV20-1,TRBJ2-3,15,TGCAGTGCTGACCGAGGGCTACACAGCACAGATACGCAGTATTTT,CSADRGLHSTDTQYF
-,-,TRBV24-1,TRBJ2-4,16,TGTGCCACCAGTGATTTGTTGGGCCTAGCCAAAAACATTCAGTACTTC,CATSDLLGLAKNIQYF
-,once,TRBV24-1,TRBJ2-3,16,TGTGCCACCAGTGATTTGCAGGGGACTCACGCAGATACGCAGTATTTT,CATSDLQGTHADTQYF
-,-,TRBV7-9,TRBJ2-7,16,TGTGCCAGCAGTCTCAACCCTAGCGCCTCCTCCTACGAGCAGTACTTC,CASSLNPSASSYEQYF
-,-,TRBV20-1,TRBJ2-5,13,TGCAGTGCTCCCGAGGGGGGGATGGAGACCCAGTACTTC,CSAPEGGMETQYF
-,-,TRBV12-3/TRBV12-4,TRBJ1-2,13,TGTGCCAGCAGTTTGAAGGTTTCTTTGATCTACACCTTC,CASSLKVSLIYTF
TRBD1,many,TRBV7-2,TRBJ2-5,13,TGTGCCAGCAGCTTGACAGGGGAAGAGACCCAGTACTTC,CASSLTGEETQYF
-,few,TRBV29-1,TRBJ2-7,12,TGCAGCGTTGTGGCGCAGGGCTACGAGCAGTACTTC,CSVVAQGYEQYF
-,-,TRBV19,TRBJ1-5,14,TGTGCCAGTAGTATAGCAGAGAGAAATCAGCCCCAGCATTTT,CASSIAERNQPQHF
TRBD1,many,TRBV5-1,TRBJ1-1,14,TGCGCCAGCAGCTTGCGACAGGGGAACACTGAAGCTTTCTTT,CASSLRQGNTEAFF
-,few,TRBV30,TRBJ1-3,13,TGTGCCTGGAGTTTCTACTCTGGAAACACCATATATTTT,CAWSFYSGNTIYF
-,many,TRBV9,TRBJ2-3,12,TGTGCCAGCAGCCAAGTCACAGATACGCAGTATTTT,CASSQVTDTQYF
-,-,TRBV10-3,TRBJ2-1,15,TGTGCCATCAGCCAGGACAGAAGTTCCTACAATGAGCAGTTCTTC,CAISQDRSSYNEQFF
TRBD2,once,TRBV20-1,TRBJ2-5,13,TGCAGTGCTATGGGGGGGGTCCAAGAGACCCAGTACTTC,CSAMGGVQETQYF
TRBD1,many,TRBV5-6,TRBJ2-7,15,TGTGCCAGCAGCTTGTTCCGAGCCGGGGACAGGGAGCAGTACTTC,CASSLFRAGDREQYF
TRBD2,-,TRBV15,TRBJ2-7,18,TGTGCCACCAGCCTTCAGCCCCGACTAGCGGGAGGGCCTCTCGAGCAGTACTTC,CATSLQPRLAGGPLEQYF
TRBD1,-,TRBV29-1,TRBJ2-7,12,TGCAGCGTTGATACAGGGGAAGATGAGCAGTACTTC,CSVDTGEDEQYF
-,once,TRBV5-1,TRBJ2-5,13,TGCGCCAGCAGCTTGGCCGCGTGGGAGACCCAGTACTTC,CASSLAAWETQYF
-,-,TRBV10-2,TRBJ1-6,15,TGCGCCAGCAGCGACCCAAGCTCCTATAATTCACCCCTCCACTTT,CASSDPSSYNSPLHF
-,many,TRBV19,TRBJ1-1,13,TGTGCCAGTAGTAAGGTGGGTAACACTGAAGCTTTCTTT,CASSKVGNTEAFF
TRBD1,-,TRBV7-8,TRBJ1-2,16,TGTGCCAGCAGCTTAGGGTGGACAGGGGATAACTATGGCTACACCTTC,CASSLGWTGDNYGYTF
-,many,TRBV10-2,TRBJ2-2,15,TGCGCCAGCAGTGTGTTAGCGCCGAACACCGGGGAGCTGTTTTTT,CASSVLAPNTGELFF
TRBD1,many,TRBV7-9,TRBJ2-7,14,TGTGCCAGCAGCTTAGGAGACAGGGGGTACGAGCAGTACTTC,CASSLGDRGYEQYF
-,few,TRBV2,TRBJ1-1,14,TGTGCCAGCAGTGGACAGTTTAGAGGGACTGAAGCTTTCTTT,CASSGQFRGTEAFF
-,many,TRBV4-3,TRBJ2-1,16,TGCGCCAGCAGCCAAGACACCCTGACGGGGTACAATGAGCAGTTCTTC,CASSQDTLTGYNEQFF
-,-,TRBV20-1,TRBJ1-1,13,TGCAGTGCTAGCCCCCCAGGGTACACTGAAGCTTTCTTT,CSASPPGYTEAFF
-,few,TRBV10-3,TRBJ1-3,15,TGTGCCATCAGGCGGCAGGGTATACCTGGAAACACCATATATTTT,CAIRRQGIPGNTIYF
-,few,TRBV7-8,TRBJ2-3,15,TGTGCCAGCACCCTACGCCCGGGAGGCACAGATACGCAGTATTTT,CASTLRPGGTDTQYF
-,many,TRBV19,TRBJ2-7,14,TGTGCCAGCGCTTTGGTAGCTAGCTCCTACGAGCAGTACTTC,CASALVASSYEQYF
-,-,TRBV10-3,TRBJ1-2,15,TGTGCCATCAGTGACCTCGTGACGGATAACTATGGCTACACCTTC,CAISDLVTDNYGYTF
-,many,TRBV20-1,TRBJ2-1,14,TGCAGTGCTAGTCTGTCGGGACCTTTAAATGAGCAGTTCTTC,CSASLSGPLNEQFF
TRBD2,-,TRBV7-8,TRBJ2-7,14,TGTGCCAGCAGCTTAGGAGCGGGACGGCACGAGCAGTACTTC,CASSLGAGRHEQYF
TRBD2,few,TRBV20-1,TRBJ2-7,14,TGCAGTGCGTCCGGGACTAGCGTGGCCTACGAGCAGTACTTC,CSASGTSVAYEQYF
-,-,TRBV5-1,TRBJ1-1,14,TGCGCCAGCAGCTTGTTGGGGACTGGGGGTGAAGCTTTCTTT,CASSLLGTGGEAFF
-,many,TRBV9,TRBJ2-3,15,TGTGCCAGCAGCGTAGAGGTAGGGTGGGAAGATACGCAGTATTTT,CASSVEVGWEDTQYF
-,-,TRBV20-1,TRBJ1-1,11,TGCAGTGCTGAGGCCTGGACTGAAGCTTTCTTT,CSAEAWTEAFF
TRBD2,many,TRBV5-6,TRBJ2-7,16,TGTGCCAGCAGCTTGGAGGAGGGACTAGCGGGAGCCCTACAGTACTTC,CASSLEEGLAGALQYF
-,many,TRBV19,TRBJ2-1,13,TGTGCCACCACACGGGACCCAGACAATGAGCAGTTCTTC,CATTRDPDNEQFF
TRBD2,many,TRBV5-6,TRBJ2-1,17,TGTGCCAGCAGCTTGGATCCTAGCGGGAGGGCCTACAATGAGCAGTTCTTC,CASSLDPSGRAYNEQFF
-,-,TRBV19,TRBJ1-5,15,TGTGCCAGTAGTATCGGGCGGCGGGGAAATCAGCCCCAGCATTTT,CASSIGRRGNQPQHF
TRBD1,-,TRBV15,TRBJ2-2,17,TGTGCCACCAGCACCTCCTTTCGGACAGGGAACACCGGGGAGCTGTTTTTT,CATSTSFRTGNTGELFF
-,-,TRBV20-1,TRBJ2-7,14,TGCAGTGCTAGTTCAGGGTACCCATACTACGAGCAGTACTTC,CSASSGYPYYEQYF
-,once,TRBV24-1,TRBJ2-1,14,TGTACCACCAGTGACGCTACTAGATCCGATGAGCAGTTCTTC,CTTSDATRSDEQFF
-,few,TRBV29-1,TRBJ1-1,13,TGCAGCGTTGAAACCGGGATGAACACTGAAGCTTTCTTT,CSVETGMNTEAFF
TRBD1,-,TRBV29-1,TRBJ2-1,14,TGCAGCGCAAGGACAGGGGGGATAGGTGGTGAGCAGTTCTTC,CSARTGGIGGEQFF
TRBD1,-,TRBV15,TRBJ1-1,16,TGTGCCACCAGCAGGGGGACAGAATTGGCACCTTTTGGAGCTTTCTTT,CATSRGTELAPFGAFF
-,many,TRBV20-1,TRBJ1-6,14,TGCAGTGCCAGCGGACGGACCGCCAATTCACCCCTCCACTTT,CSASGRTANSPLHF
-,many,TRBV30,TRBJ1-1,13,TGTGCCTGGAGTGGATACCTGAACACTGAAGCTTTCTTT,CAWSGYLNTEAFF
TRBD2,-,TRBV19,TRBJ2-3,14,TGTGCCAGTAGTCCGCGGGGGAGCACAGATACGCAGTATTTT,CASSPRGSTDTQYF